Following are 24 T cell receptor beta chains from one sample sequenced in a study of shared clonotypes between healthy human individuals. TCRdb's copy holds only in-frame clones and misses some; the assay was immunoSEQ multiplex PCR. This sample has some 900,000 clones, with more than 75% found just once. Sequences were obtained from memory CD4+ T cells sorted from blood. Subset noted: CD45RA-negative fraction. The receptors were gathered from a man aged 18 to 30 in good health.

This clone has more than one count but fewer than ten. The rearrangement links TRBV6-5 to TRBJ1-2, with 8 bases fitting TRBD1. Germline CDR1 reads MNHEY; CDR2 reads SVGAGI. This CDR3 is built from 13 residues. J gave up 4 bases and V 4 bases, and 2 bases lay outside the gene matches. The CDR3 bases are TGTGCCAGCAGTTCGACAGGGGCCTATGGCTACACCTTC. Its translation: CASSSTGAYGYTF.

The J gene is TRBJ2-2, the V gene TRBV7-2; D remains ambiguous. Between the trimmed V and J ends, which lost 1 base and 4 bases, there was a span of 7 bases. CDR3 length: 14 amino acids. Looked up from germline, CDR1 is SGHTA and CDR2 is FQGNSA. CDR3 sequence reads: CASSLDGFTGELFF. The DNA of the CDR3 is TGTGCCAGCAGCTTAGACGGGTTCACCGGGGAGCTGTTTTTT.

This clone showed up many times. The V call is TRBV30, the J call TRBJ2-5; 10 bases agree with TRBD2. Germline lookup yields CDR1 GTSNPN and CDR2 SVGIG (reference sequence). Unmatched junction bases numbered 8, after V lost 5 bases and J lost 5 bases. The CDR3 totals 14 residues. CDR3 protein: CAWSPGLATETQYF. The CDR3 DNA sequence: TGTGCCTGGTCTCCGGGACTAGCGACGGAGACCCAGTACTTC.

This rearrangement joins TRBV11-2 to TRBJ2-7; D is possibly TRBD1 (7 bases). V lost 5 bases and J lost 0, with 11 bases in between. The CDR3 consists of 14 residues. Germline CDR1 reads SGHAT; CDR2 reads FQNNGV. The CDR3 is CASSLRGVSYEQYF. The CDR3 bases are TGTGCCAGCAGCCTCAGGGGGGTCTCCTACGAGCAGTACTTC.

The chain recombines TRBV27 with TRBJ2-2, with 7 bases lining up with TRBD1. V dropped 8 bases and J dropped 4; count of bases not matched to a gene: 7. This CDR3 spans 14 amino acids. CDR1 MNHEY and CDR2 SMNVEV come from the germline V gene (reference sequence). The CDR3 region is CASSTGVGTGELFF. CDR3 coding DNA: TGTGCCAGCTCTACAGGGGTGGGCACCGGGGAGCTGTTTTTT.

There are a few counts of this clone. The chain uses TRBV2 and TRBJ2-1; 8 positions agree with TRBD2. The CDR3 contains 13 residues. Losses at the gene ends were 6 bases for V and 9 bases for J; bases not matched to a gene: 7. Per germline, CDR1 SNHLY and CDR2 FYNNEI. For the CDR3, the DNA is TGTGCCAGCAGAGGACCGGGACTAGGTGAGCAGTTCTTC. The encoded protein is CASRGPGLGEQFF.

V is TRBV5-8 and J is TRBJ2-3; 13 bases are shared with TRBD2. V lost 4 bases, J lost 3 bases, and 5 bases stayed unmatched. This CDR3 region has 16 residues. Looked up from germline, CDR1 is SGHTS and CDR2 is YDEGEE. CDR3 DNA sequence: TGTGCCAGCAGCACCGGGACTAGCGGGAATACAGATACGCAGTATTTT. This translates into CASSTGTSGNTDTQYF.

The chain uses TRBV7-2 and TRBJ2-7, with 7 bases aligning to TRBD2. The J segment lost 0 bases and the V segment lost 1 base, leaving 0 bases of the junction unmatched. CDR3 size: 14 residues. Germline-derived CDR1 and CDR2 are SGHTA and FQGNSA. CDR3 in amino acids: CASSLERGSYEQYF. CDR3 bases: TGTGCCAGCAGCTTAGAGCGGGGCTCCTACGAGCAGTACTTC.

The V call is TRBV28, the J call TRBJ1-6; 10 positions match TRBD1. Germline assignment: CDR1 MDHEN and CDR2 SYDVKM. The CDR3 runs to 15 residues. The trim removed 4 bases at V and 8 bases at J, leaving 5 bases unmatched. For the CDR3, the DNA is TGTGCCAGCAGTTCTACCGGGACAGGGGATTCACCCCTCCACTTT. It yields the protein CASSSTGTGDSPLHF.

The chain combines TRBV19 with TRBJ1-5; TRBD1 matches at 8 bases. From germline, CDR1 is LNHDA and CDR2 SQIVND (reference sequence). V dropped 6 bases and J dropped 2; count of bases not matched to a gene: 6. The CDR3 length is 15 residues. CDR3 residues: CASRTGERGNQPQHF. In DNA form, the CDR3 reads TGTGCCAGTAGGACAGGGGAGAGAGGCAATCAGCCCCAGCATTTT.

The chain employs TRBV5-1 and TRBJ2-7, with 8 bases identical to TRBD1. This CDR3 has 13 residues. Unmatched junction bases numbered 5, after V lost 2 bases and J lost 7 bases. CDR1 and CDR2 from the germline V gene are SGHRS and YFSETQ. CDR3 protein: CASSFDRGVEQYF. CDR3 bases: TGCGCCAGCAGCTTCGACAGGGGAGTGGAGCAGTACTTC.

Remarks on this clone: Other DNA sequences of this sample code for an identical CDR3. The genes are TRBV7-9 and TRBJ2-7; D might be TRBD1 (6 bases). The V and J ends lost 5 bases and 0 bases respectively, with 11 bases between them. The CDR3 contains 14 residues. Germline-derived CDR1 and CDR2 are SEHNR and FQNEAQ (reference sequence). In DNA, the CDR3 is TGTGCCAGCAGCCTCCAGGGGAGCTCCTACGAGCAGTACTTC. The encoded protein is CASSLQGSSYEQYF.

The J gene is TRBJ2-2, the V gene TRBV5-1; D is possibly TRBD1 (6 bases). Germline CDR1 reads SGHRS; CDR2 reads YFSETQ. The CDR3 is 16 residues long. V was pared by 4 bases and J by 5 bases, with 18 bases between. The CDR3 spells CASSQRTGSLTGELFF. In DNA form, the CDR3 reads TGCGCCAGCAGCCAAAGAACAGGGTCGTTGACCGGGGAGCTGTTTTTT.

Concerning this clone itself: The germline gene is not matched at one end of the junction; a read error may be the cause. This chain connects TRBV6-5 to TRBJ1-4; D is uncertain. The CDR3 sequence is 11 residues long. Germline V gives CDR1 MNHEY, CDR2 SVGAGI. CDR3 nucleotide sequence: TGTGCCAGCAGTGAATTTGGGCAGATAATTTTT. It codes for CASSEFGQIIF.

The rearrangement links TRBV5-1 to TRBJ1-1; unclear D gene. V lost 0 bases and J 8 bases, leaving 14 bases between the germline ends. The CDR3 sequence is 14 residues long. CDR1 is SGHRS, CDR2 YFSETQ, per germline. The DNA for the CDR3 is TGCGCCAGCAGCTTGGTGGTAGGGTTGTCGGAAGCTTTCTTT. It translates to CASSLVVGLSEAFF.

This clone was seen only once. The J gene is TRBJ1-4, the V gene TRBV19; D gene ambiguous. V was pared by 3 bases and J by 7 bases, with 15 bases between. This CDR3 is built from 15 residues. CDR1 is LNHDA and CDR2 is SQIVND in the germline V gene (reference sequence). The CDR3 spells CASSISGGISEKLFF. CDR3 DNA sequence: TGTGCCAGTAGTATCTCGGGCGGGATAAGTGAAAAACTGTTTTTT. Full variable domain (outside the CDR3, taken from reference TRBV19 and TRBJ1-4): DGGITQSPKYLFRKEGQNVTLSCEQNLNHDAMYWYRQDPGQGLRLIYYSQIVNDFQKGDIAEGYSVSREKKESFPLTVTSAQKNPTAFYLCASSISGGISEKLFFGSGTQLSVL.

The rearrangement uses TRBV7-2 and TRBJ2-3, with 7 bases matching TRBD2. The germline V gene has CDR1 SGHTA and CDR2 FQGNSA. The ends lost 0 bases at V and 4 bases at J; junction bases unmatched: 4. The CDR3 extends over 15 amino acids. CDR3 DNA: TGTGCCAGCAGCTTAGCGGGAGGGCGTTCAGATACGCAGTATTTT. It translates to CASSLAGGRSDTQYF.

This rearrangement joins TRBV6-1 to TRBJ2-5; D call uncertain. Germline V gene sequence: CDR1 MNHNS, CDR2 SASEGT. This CDR3 comprises 15 residues. Trimming took off 6 bases at V and 4 bases at J, with 18 bases between the two ends. The CDR3 is CASRHSTQVPETQYF. The CDR3 DNA follows: TGTGCCAGCAGGCATTCGACCCAGGTCCCAGAGACCCAGTACTTC.

The V call is TRBV28, the J call TRBJ1-4; TRBD1 is a possible D gene (5 bases). Deletions cut 1 base from V and 8 bases from J, with 11 bases between. This CDR3 has 14 amino acids. Germline CDR1 reads MDHEN; CDR2 reads SYDVKM. CDR3 amino acids: CASSLSGRGEKLFF. CDR3 nucleotides: TGTGCCAGCAGTTTATCGGGACGAGGCGAAAAACTGTTTTTT.

The rearrangement joins TRBV7-9 to TRBJ2-1; TRBD2 aligns across 15 bases. The germline gives CDR1 SEHNR, CDR2 FQNEAQ (reference sequence). CDR3 size: 17 residues. V shed 3 bases and J 10 bases; nucleotides not matched to a gene: 10. The CDR3 reads CASSFVRTSGRVLEQFF. For the CDR3, the DNA is TGTGCCAGCAGCTTCGTCCGGACTAGCGGGAGGGTATTAGAGCAGTTCTTC.

The table lists this clone with a few counts. V and J are TRBV30 and TRBJ2-1, with D unresolved. Per germline, CDR1 GTSNPN and CDR2 SVGIG (reference sequence). The CDR3 is made up of 13 amino acids. Trimming took off 2 bases at V and 6 bases at J, with 11 bases between the two ends. The CDR3 nucleotides read TGTGCCTGGAGTTCCCCGCCGCCCAATGAGCAGTTCTTC. It specifies CAWSSPPPNEQFF. Variable domain in full (rest from reference TRBV30 and TRBJ2-1): SQTIHQWPATLVQPVGSPLSLECTVEGTSNPNLYWYRQAAGRGLQLLFYSVGIGQISSEVPQNLSASRPQDRQFILSSKKLLLSDSGFYLCAWSSPPPNEQFFGPGTRLTVL.

A note on this clone: Other DNA sequences in this specimen translate into the identical CDR3. The J gene is TRBJ2-7, the V gene TRBV6-1; D unclear. This CDR3 has 12 residues. Germline lookup yields CDR1 MNHNS and CDR2 SASEGT. Trimming left V 7 bases short and J 3 bases short, with 10 bases between. Written as DNA, the CDR3 is TGTGCCAGCACCAGGACCAGCTACGAGCAGTACTTC. Translating gives CASTRTSYEQYF.

This clone was recorded at least ten times. The chain joins TRBV7-9 to TRBJ1-4; 7 nucleotides align to TRBD1. This CDR3 comprises 14 residues. V lost 4 bases to trimming and J lost 12 bases; unmatched junction nucleotides: 11. CDR1 is SEHNR, CDR2 FQNEAQ, per germline (reference sequence). The CDR3 spells CASSSQGDLRELFF. CDR3 bases: TGTGCCAGCAGCTCCCAGGGGGACCTTCGGGAACTGTTTTTT.

This chain connects TRBV19 to TRBJ1-6; D is unresolved. This CDR3 is 15 amino acids long. The V gene's germline CDR1 is LNHDA and CDR2 SQIVND (reference sequence). The V end was cut by 3 bases, the J end by 10 bases, with 16 bases between. CDR3 protein: CASSIVGIQKSPLHF. The CDR3 bases are TGTGCCAGTAGTATTGTAGGGATTCAGAAATCACCCCTCCACTTT. The whole variable domain, remainder taken from reference TRBV19 and TRBJ1-6, is DGGITQSPKYLFRKEGQNVTLSCEQNLNHDAMYWYRQDPGQGLRLIYYSQIVNDFQKGDIAEGYSVSREKKESFPLTVTSAQKNPTAFYLCASSIVGIQKSPLHFGNGTRLTVT.